Sequencing of this TCR beta chain was carried out in a study of control samples from healthy donors and cancer patients. V was trimmed by 0 bases and J by 4 bases, leaving 14 bases between them. Germline V gene lookup returns CDR1 SGHNT and CDR2 YYREEE (reference sequence). This CDR3 contains 16 residues. The assay was immunoSEQ multiplex PCR, and TCRdb's table has in-frame clones only and misses some. The sample has 64,000 or so clones, under 95% seen once. The receptor was derived from a man in his forties or fifties with colorectal cancer. The V gene is TRBV5-4, the J gene TRBJ2-1, with D possibly matching TRBD2 (7 bases). Sequenced: PBMCs. In DNA form, the CDR3 reads TGTGCCAGCAGCTTGGGAGGGGGGGCCGGATACAATGAGCAGTTCTTC. Protein sequence: CASSLGGGAGYNEQFF. Supplemented by reference TRBV5-4 and TRBJ2-1, the full variable domain reads ETGVTQSPTHLIKTRGQQVTLRCSSQSGHNTVSWYQQALGQGPQFIFQYYREEENGRGNFPPRFSGLQFPNYSSELNVNALELDDSALYLCASSLGGGAGYNEQFFGPGTRLTVL.